This T cell receptor beta chain stems from a study of shared clonotypes between healthy human individuals. Clones were sequenced by immunoSEQ multiplex PCR, and TCRdb holds only the in-frame ones, with some missing. The table records about 2,500,000 clones, around 90% of them present only once. Per the germline V gene, CDR1 is MNHEY and CDR2 is SVGAGI. The CDR3 has 14 amino acids. Trimming stripped 7 bases from V and 2 bases from J, with 14 bases between. This rearrangement joins TRBV6-5 to TRBJ1-2; possibly TRBD1 for D (5 bases). This receptor was taken from a man aged 18 to 29 in good health. The sequencing input was naive CD4+ T cells sorted from blood. Subset given: CD45RA+ positively selected. DNA for the CDR3: TGTGCCAGCACCCGGGGAGGGGACAACTATGGCTACACCTTC. As protein: CASTRGGDNYGYTF.